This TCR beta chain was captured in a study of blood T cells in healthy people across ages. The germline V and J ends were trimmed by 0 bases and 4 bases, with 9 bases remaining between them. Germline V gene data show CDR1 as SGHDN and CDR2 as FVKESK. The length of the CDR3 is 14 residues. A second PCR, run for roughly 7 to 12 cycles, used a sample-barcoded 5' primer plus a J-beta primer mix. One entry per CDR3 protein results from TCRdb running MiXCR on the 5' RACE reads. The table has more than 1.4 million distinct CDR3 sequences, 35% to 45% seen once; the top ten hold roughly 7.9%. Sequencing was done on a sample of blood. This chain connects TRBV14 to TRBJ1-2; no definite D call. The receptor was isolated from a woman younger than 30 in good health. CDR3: CASSQDGQLYGYTF. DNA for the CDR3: TGTGCCAGCAGCCAAGATGGGCAGCTCTATGGCTACACCTTC.